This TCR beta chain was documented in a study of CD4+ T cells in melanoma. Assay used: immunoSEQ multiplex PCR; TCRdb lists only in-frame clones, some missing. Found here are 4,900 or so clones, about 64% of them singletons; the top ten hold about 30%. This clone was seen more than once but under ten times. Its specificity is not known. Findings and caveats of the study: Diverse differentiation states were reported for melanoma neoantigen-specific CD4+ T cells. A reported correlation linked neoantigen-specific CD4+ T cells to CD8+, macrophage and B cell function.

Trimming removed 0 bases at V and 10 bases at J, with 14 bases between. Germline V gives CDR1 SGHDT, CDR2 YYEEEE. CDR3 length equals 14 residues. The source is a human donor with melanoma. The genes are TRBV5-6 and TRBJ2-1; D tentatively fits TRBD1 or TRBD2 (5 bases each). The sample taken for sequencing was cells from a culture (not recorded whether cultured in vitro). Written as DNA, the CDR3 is TGTGCCAGCAGCTTGGCCGGGGCGAGTAGGGAGCAGTTCTTC. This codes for CASSLAGASREQFF. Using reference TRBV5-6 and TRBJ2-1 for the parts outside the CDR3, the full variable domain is DAGVTQSPTHLIKTRGQQVTLRCSPKSGHDTVSWYQQALGQGPQFIFQYYEEEERQRGNFPDRFSGHQFPNYSSELNVNALLLGDSALYLCASSLAGASREQFFGPGTRLTVL.